This T cell receptor beta chain came from a study of shared clonotypes between healthy human individuals. Overall study results and limits: Rarefaction showed that sequencing of sorted subsets was incomplete (despite large depth).

Profiled with immunoSEQ multiplex PCR; TCRdb holds only in-frame clones, not every one. The sample has a few hundred thousand clones; approximately 97% are singletons. About this clone: Its antigen is still unknown.

Adult Caucasians living in Nashville, Tennessee made up all of the donors. CD45RA+ naive and CD45RA-negative memory subsets were separated from CD4+ cells. V shed 3 bases and J 0 bases; nucleotides not matched to a gene: 3. Germline CDR1 reads SNHLY; CDR2 reads FYNNEI. The CDR3 has 16 residues. The sequencing sample was made of naive CD4+ T cells sorted from blood. The subset: CD45RA+ positively selected. This sequence originates from a young woman in good health. The chain is built from TRBV2 and TRBJ2-2; the match to TRBD1 covers 8 bases. This CDR3 reads CASSDQGAANTGELFF. DNA for the CDR3: TGTGCCAGCAGTGACCAGGGGGCTGCGAACACCGGGGAGCTGTTTTTT.